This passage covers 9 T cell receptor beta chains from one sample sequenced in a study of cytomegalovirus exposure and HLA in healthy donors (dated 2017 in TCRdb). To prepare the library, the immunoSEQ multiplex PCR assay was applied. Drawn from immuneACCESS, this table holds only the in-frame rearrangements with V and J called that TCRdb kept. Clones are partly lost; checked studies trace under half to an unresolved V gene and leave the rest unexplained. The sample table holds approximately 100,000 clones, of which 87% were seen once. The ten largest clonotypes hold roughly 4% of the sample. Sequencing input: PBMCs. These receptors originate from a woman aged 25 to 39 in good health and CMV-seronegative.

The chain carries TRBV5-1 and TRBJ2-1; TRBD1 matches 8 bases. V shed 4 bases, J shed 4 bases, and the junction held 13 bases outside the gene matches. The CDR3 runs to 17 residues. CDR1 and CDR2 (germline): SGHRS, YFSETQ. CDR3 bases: TGCGCCAGCAGCCTGTCCCCCGGGACAGGAGATTACAATGAGCAGTTCTTC. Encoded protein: CASSLSPGTGDYNEQFF.

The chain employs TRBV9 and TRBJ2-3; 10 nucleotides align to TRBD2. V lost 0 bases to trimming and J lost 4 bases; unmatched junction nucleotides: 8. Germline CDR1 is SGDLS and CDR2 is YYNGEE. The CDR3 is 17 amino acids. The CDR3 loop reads CASSVEGSGGYSDTQYF. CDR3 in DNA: TGTGCCAGCAGCGTAGAGGGTAGCGGGGGGTACTCAGATACGCAGTATTTT. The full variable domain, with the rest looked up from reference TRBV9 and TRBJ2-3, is DSGVTQTPKHLITATGQRVTLRCSPRSGDLSVYWYQQSLDQGLQFLIQYYNGEERAKGNILERFSAQQFPDLHSELNLSSLELGDSALYFCASSVEGSGGYSDTQYFGPGTRLTVL.

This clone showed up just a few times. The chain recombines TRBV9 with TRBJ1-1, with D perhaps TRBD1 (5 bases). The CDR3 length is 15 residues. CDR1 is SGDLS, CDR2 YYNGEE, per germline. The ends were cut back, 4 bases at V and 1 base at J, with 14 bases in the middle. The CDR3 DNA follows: TGTGCCAGCAGCTCAACTCAGGGCGGGAACACTGAAGCTTTCTTT. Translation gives CASSSTQGGNTEAFF.

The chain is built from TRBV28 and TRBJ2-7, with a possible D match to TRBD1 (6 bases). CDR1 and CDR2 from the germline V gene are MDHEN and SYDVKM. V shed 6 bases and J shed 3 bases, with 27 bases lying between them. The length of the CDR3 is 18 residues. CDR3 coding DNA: TGTGCCAGCAGCCTACACCAGGGGTCCAATCTCCGAGGCTACGAGCAGTACTTC. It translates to CASSLHQGSNLRGYEQYF.

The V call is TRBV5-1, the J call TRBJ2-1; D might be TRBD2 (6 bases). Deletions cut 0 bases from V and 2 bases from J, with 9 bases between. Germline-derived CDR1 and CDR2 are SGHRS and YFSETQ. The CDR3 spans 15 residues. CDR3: CASSLEGGAYNEQFF. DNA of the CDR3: TGCGCCAGCAGCTTGGAGGGAGGTGCCTACAATGAGCAGTTCTTC.

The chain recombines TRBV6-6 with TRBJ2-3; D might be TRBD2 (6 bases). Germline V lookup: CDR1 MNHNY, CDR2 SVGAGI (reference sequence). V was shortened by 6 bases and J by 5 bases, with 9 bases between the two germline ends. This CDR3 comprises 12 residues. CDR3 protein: CASRPGEDTQYF. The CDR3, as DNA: TGTGCCAGCAGGCCGGGGGAAGATACGCAGTATTTT.

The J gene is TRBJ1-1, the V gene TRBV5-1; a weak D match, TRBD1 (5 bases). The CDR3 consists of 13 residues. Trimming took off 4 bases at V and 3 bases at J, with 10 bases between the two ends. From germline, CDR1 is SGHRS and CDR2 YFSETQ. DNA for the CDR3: TGCGCCAGCAGCATTCAAGGGGACACTGAAGCTTTCTTT. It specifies CASSIQGDTEAFF.

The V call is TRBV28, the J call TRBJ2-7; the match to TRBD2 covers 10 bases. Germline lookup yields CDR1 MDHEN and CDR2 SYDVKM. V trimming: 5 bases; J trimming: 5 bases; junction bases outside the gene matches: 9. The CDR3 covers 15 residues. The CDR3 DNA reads TGTGCCAGCAGTCCACCCGGGACTAGCGCCCACGAGCAGTACTTC. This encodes CASSPPGTSAHEQYF.

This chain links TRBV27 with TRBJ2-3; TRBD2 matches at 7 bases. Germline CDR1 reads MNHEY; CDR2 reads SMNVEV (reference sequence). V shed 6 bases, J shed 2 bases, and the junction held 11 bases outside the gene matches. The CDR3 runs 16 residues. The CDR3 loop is CASSLPGLGDTDTQYF. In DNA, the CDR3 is TGTGCCAGCAGCCTACCCGGACTAGGGGACACAGATACGCAGTATTTT.